This T cell receptor beta chain comes out of a study of blood T cell repertoires in COVID-19. Overall study: Donors in the United States, Italy and Spain gave samples during acute or convalescent COVID-19.

Using immunoSEQ multiplex PCR, the repertoire was profiled, and TCRdb retains in-frame clones only, with some absent. There are approximately 200,000 clones in the sample; 70% to 85% occur only once, and approximately 5.4% lies in the top ten. This clone was seen more than once but under ten times. The V end was cut by 0 bases, the J end by 11 bases, with 14 bases between. Germline loops: CDR1 SGHRS, CDR2 YFSETQ. The CDR3 contains 14 residues. This rearrangement joins TRBV5-1 to TRBJ1-4, with D possibly being TRBD1 (5 bases). The material sequenced was peripheral blood. The source is a woman aged 30 to 39 with acute or convalescent COVID-19. This CDR3 reads CASSLGQGSAKLFF. CDR3 nucleotide sequence: TGCGCCAGCAGCTTGGGTCAGGGCTCAGCGAAACTGTTTTTT.